This record covers a single TCR beta chain. Its antigen remains undetermined. It has no much larger one-base neighbor in the sample; base qualities were not kept. This sample is drawn from a study of OX40 agonist ivuxolimab in advanced cancers. Looking at the study overall: Ivuxolimab was a fully human IgG2 agonistic monoclonal antibody targeting the costimulatory receptor OX40 (CD134). Intravenous ivuxolimab was administered to patients every 2 weeks at six dose levels: 0.01, 0.1, 0.3, 1.5, 3 and 10 mg/kg. Among the roughly 54 dose-escalation patients, around 19 had hepatocellular carcinoma, 15 or so melanoma, 9 renal cell carcinoma and 9 head and neck cancer. In the dose-escalation cohort, more than 80% of patients were male, and the mean age was approximately 60 years with a range of about 20 to 80. Patients were allowed to have had prior anti-PD-1, anti-PD-L1 or anti-CTLA-4 therapy, and approximately 40% of the dose-escalation patients had been treated with checkpoint inhibitors. Partial responses occurred in three dose-escalation patients: two with cutaneous melanoma and one with hepatocellular carcinoma. Peripheral TCRbeta sequencing was intended to test whether TCR sequence diversity was altered and clonal T-cell expansion was caused by ivuxolimab. The paper reports the monotherapy dose-escalation portion (N of about 50 patients) of the phase I ivuxolimab trial. The paper's findings and limits, for the study overall: The antigen specificity of the clonally expanded peripheral T cells was not determined. At doses from 0.1 to 3.0 mg/kg, clonal expansion was seen in both CD4+ and CD8+ blood T cells between baseline and week 6. In the 0.1-3.0 mg/kg groups, partial responders had among the lowest normalized peripheral clonal expansion, particularly in CD8+ T cells. After ivuxolimab, expanded clones were on average more numerous among CD8+ T cells than among CD4+ T cells. Low levels of normalized T-cell clonal expansion were also seen in some patients who did not respond.

To sequence the TCRbeta CDR3 region, genomic DNA was isolated from the sorted cells. The immunoSEQ Assay was used to sequence the TCRbeta CDR3 regions. Drawn from immuneACCESS, this table holds only the in-frame rearrangements with V and J called that TCRdb kept. Clones are partly lost; checked studies trace under half to an unresolved V gene and leave the rest unexplained. This sample holds over 85,000 clones; about nine tenths were observed only once. In total, the top ten clones hold around 0.27% of the sample. The trial excluded patients who had a history of autoimmune disease or who were on systemic immunosuppression. Peripheral blood for TCR sequencing was collected from all dose cohorts at baseline, on cycle 4 day 1, and on cycle 7 day 1. The samples were drawn from a first-in-human, open-label, multicenter phase I dose-escalation trial of ivuxolimab. Adults with locally advanced or metastatic melanoma, renal cell, hepatocellular, or head and neck squamous cell carcinoma were enrolled in the trial. Before TCR sequencing, CD4+ T cells and CD8+ T cells from peripheral blood were sorted into separate populations.

V and J are trimmed by 5 bases and 8 bases, and the gene matches miss 12 bases of the junction. Including the terminal cysteine and phenylalanine, the CDR3 comprises 15 residues. This entry keeps only the CDR3 DNA: 45 bases, framed from base 1. Based on the germline V gene, the CDR1 and CDR2 sequences are LGHNA and YSLEER. The chain is encoded by TRBV4-3 joined to TRBJ1-2, with 9 bases aligning to TRBD1. Sequencing was performed on CD4+ or CD8+ T cells sorted from blood, taken in a trial of the OX40 agonist ivuxolimab. The sequence was collected from an adult with an advanced solid tumor such as melanoma, head and neck, liver or kidney cancer. The CDR3 in this case is CASSAGTGNGQGYTF. The DNA reads TGCGCCAGCAGCGCCGGGACAGGGAATGGGCAAGGCTACACCTTC.